The TCR beta chain described here comes from a study of cytomegalovirus exposure and HLA in healthy donors. General observations from the study: Donor immune exposure was known only as CMV serostatus.

PCR amplification relied on 60 Vbeta primers (plus 13 Jbeta primers). Repertoires were generated with immunoSEQ multiplex PCR, while TCRdb's copy carries only in-frame clones and drops some. The sample contains 95,000 to 150,000 clones, 65% to 90% of which appear only once. With 4 bases removed from V and 6 bases from J, the gap between germline ends came to 10 bases. The CDR3 runs 13 residues. Per the germline V gene, CDR1 is MNHNY and CDR2 is SVGAGI (reference sequence). On this clone: What it binds is unknown.

The J gene is TRBJ2-1, the V gene TRBV6-6, with unresolved D. Sequenced material: PBMCs. The receptor comes from a man between 25 and 39 years old in good health and CMV-seronegative. CDR3 nucleotides: TGTGCCAGCAGTTCTGGAGTTACCAATGAGCAGTTCTTC. This gives the protein CASSSGVTNEQFF.